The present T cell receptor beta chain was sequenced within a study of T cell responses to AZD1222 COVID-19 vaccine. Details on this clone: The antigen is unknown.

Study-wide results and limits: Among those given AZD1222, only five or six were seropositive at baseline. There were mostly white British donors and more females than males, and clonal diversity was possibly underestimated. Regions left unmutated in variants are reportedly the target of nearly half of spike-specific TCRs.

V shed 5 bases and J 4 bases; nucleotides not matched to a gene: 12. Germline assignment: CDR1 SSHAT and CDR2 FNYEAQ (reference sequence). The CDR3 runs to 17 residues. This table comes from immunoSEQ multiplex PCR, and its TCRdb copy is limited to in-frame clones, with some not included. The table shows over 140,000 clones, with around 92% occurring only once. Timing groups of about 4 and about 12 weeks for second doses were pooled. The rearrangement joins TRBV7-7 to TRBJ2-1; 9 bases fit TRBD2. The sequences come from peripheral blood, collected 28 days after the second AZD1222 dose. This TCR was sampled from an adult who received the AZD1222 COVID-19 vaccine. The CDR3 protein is CASSPHMAGGPYNEQFF. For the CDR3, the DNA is TGTGCCAGCAGCCCCCATATGGCGGGAGGGCCTTACAATGAGCAGTTCTTC.